A selection of T cell receptor beta chains follows, all from one sample in a study of shared clonotypes between healthy human individuals. Produced via immunoSEQ multiplex PCR; TCRdb's table is partial and in-frame only. The data show some 1.1 million clones, with roughly 80% seen just once and about 0.94% held by the top ten. Sample: memory CD4+ T cells from PBMCs. The receptors come from a man in his late teens or twenties in good health. Some clones in this sample may be carry-over from other donors' samples. The CDR3 runs from the conserved cysteine through the conserved F or W. The D gene is left open where the match is weak. The size entry is marked missing in some rows and otherwise reads once, few, many or a size class.

>16|TRBV30|.|TRBD2|TRBJ2-2
CAWTPGRGLGPGELFF
TGTGCCTGGACCCCCGGGAGGGGACTAGGACCCGGGGAGCTGTTTTTT
>14|TRBV5-1|.|.|TRBJ2-3
CASRRDFNTDTQYF
TGCGCCAGCCGGAGGGACTTCAACACAGATACGCAGTATTTT
>14|TRBV6-5|.|.|TRBJ1-3
CASSPTGQGNTIYF
TGTGCCAGCAGTCCAACAGGGCAGGGAAACACCATATATTTT
>18|TRBV5-4|.|.|TRBJ1-2
CASSQSVRIVVGNRGYTF
TGTGCCAGCAGCCAAAGTGTTCGTATCGTTGTAGGGAACAGAGGCTACACCTTC
>14|TRBV7-2|.|.|TRBJ2-7
CASSRRDIPYEQYF
TGTGCCAGCAGCCGTAGGGACATTCCTTACGAGCAGTACTTC
>12|TRBV29-1|.|.|TRBJ2-5
CSVAQHQETQYF
TGCAGCGTTGCGCAGCATCAAGAGACCCAGTACTTC
>16|TRBV5-6|once|.|TRBJ1-1
CASNRGGRVFGTEAFF
TGTGCCAGTAACCGTGGGGGGAGGGTTTTCGGCACTGAAGCTTTCTTT
>17|TRBV5-4|.|TRBD2|TRBJ2-5
CASSLERRLAVQETQYF
TGTGCCAGCAGCTTGGAAAGACGACTAGCGGTACAAGAGACCCAGTACTTC
>15|TRBV14|.|.|TRBJ1-3
CASSQWTDSGNTIYF
TGTGCCAGCAGCCAATGGACAGACTCTGGAAACACCATATATTTT
>14|TRBV7-8|.|.|TRBJ2-2
CASSLARWAGELFF
TGTGCCAGCAGCTTAGCCCGATGGGCCGGGGAGCTGTTTTTT
>16|TRBV7-8|.|TRBD2|TRBJ2-3
CASRPGGGRLPDTQYF
TGTGCCAGCAGACCGGGCGGCGGGAGACTTCCAGATACGCAGTATTTT
>14|TRBV30|.|TRBD2|TRBJ2-4
CAWSPGGGNPTWYF
TGTGCCTGGAGCCCGGGGGGGGGTAACCCGACTTGGTACTTC
>16|TRBV7-8|.|TRBD2|TRBJ2-3
CASSLKRESGTDTQYF
TGTGCCAGCAGCCTCAAGCGGGAGAGTGGCACAGATACGCAGTATTTT
>13|TRBV19|.|.|TRBJ2-5
CASSIDRVETQYF
TGTGCCAGTAGTATAGACAGGGTAGAGACCCAGTACTTC
>14|TRBV18|few|.|TRBJ2-3
CASSPARSTDTQYF
TGTGCCAGCTCACCGGCCAGAAGCACAGATACGCAGTATTTT
>12|TRBV6-5|.|.|TRBJ2-1
CASSYPMGTQFF
TGTGCCAGCAGTTACCCCATGGGTACGCAGTTCTTC
>15|TRBV5-1|.|.|TRBJ2-1
CASRGLREGVNEQFF
TGCGCCAGCAGAGGGCTTCGCGAGGGGGTTAATGAGCAGTTCTTC
>11|TRBV10-3|.|.|TRBJ2-3
CAISEGDTQYF
TGTGCCATCAGTGAGGGGGATACGCAGTATTTT
>16|TRBV6-1|.|.|TRBJ1-1
CASSEIVNTMNTEAFF
TGTGCCAGCAGTGAAATTGTCAATACGATGAACACTGAAGCTTTCTTT
>15|TRBV29-1|.|.|TRBJ2-3
CSVAHASGERDTQYF
TGCAGCGTCGCTCACGCTTCAGGGGAGCGGGATACGCAGTATTTT
>14|TRBV18|.|.|TRBJ1-1
CASSPVSRDTEAFF
TGTGCCAGCTCACCGGTTAGTCGGGACACTGAAGCTTTCTTT
>15|TRBV19|.|TRBD2|TRBJ2-1
CASSIQEAGLFEQFF
TGTGCCAGTAGTATTCAGGAAGCGGGATTATTCGAGCAGTTCTTC
>14|TRBV28|few|TRBD2|TRBJ2-7
CAIGTSGSSYEQYF
TGTGCCATCGGGACTAGCGGGAGCTCCTACGAGCAGTACTTC
>14|TRBV4-1|.|.|TRBJ2-5
CASSQTGFSETQYF
TGCGCCAGCAGCCAAACAGGGTTTTCAGAGACCCAGTACTTC
>14|TRBV18|few|TRBD1|TRBJ1-5
CASSPTGANQPQHF
TGTGCCAGCTCACCGACAGGGGCCAATCAGCCCCAGCATTTT
>14|TRBV18|.|.|TRBJ2-5
CASSPLQAQETQYF
TGTGCCAGCTCACCTCTACAGGCCCAAGAGACCCAGTACTTC
>14|TRBV28|.|.|TRBJ2-7
CASRRGGTGYEQYF
TGTGCCAGCAGGAGGGGGGGTACCGGGTACGAGCAGTACTTC
>15|TRBV7-2|few|TRBD1|TRBJ1-2
CASSLVSGQGYGYTF
TGTGCCAGCAGCTTAGTTTCGGGACAGGGATATGGCTACACCTTC
>14|TRBV1|few|.|TRBJ2-7
CTSSWTEDSYEQYF
TGCACCAGCAGCTGGACAGAGGACTCCTACGAGCAGTACTTC
>16|TRBV28|.|TRBD1|TRBJ2-2
CASSLRDRGYTGELFF
TGTGCCAGCAGTTTACGGGACAGGGGTTACACCGGGGAGCTGTTTTTT
>14|TRBV2|.|.|TRBJ2-7
CASSGTWAMNEQYF
TGTGCCAGCAGTGGGACATGGGCAATGAACGAGCAGTACTTC
>15|TRBV19|few|TRBD1|TRBJ2-5
CASSLSGQGSQTQYF
TGTGCCAGTAGCTTGTCGGGACAGGGCTCTCAGACCCAGTACTTC
>15|TRBV13|.|TRBD1|TRBJ1-3
CASSLDRGGGNTIYF
TGTGCCAGCAGCCTGGACAGGGGGGGTGGAAACACCATATATTTT
>13|TRBV4-2|once|.|TRBJ2-7
CASSQEDRYEQYF
TGTGCCAGCAGCCAAGAGGATCGGTACGAGCAGTACTTC
>16|TRBV6-5|.|.|TRBJ2-1
CASSYSGHLRWDEQFF
TGTGCCAGCAGTTACTCGGGACATCTGCGGTGGGACGAGCAGTTCTTC
>14|TRBV7-8|few|.|TRBJ1-2
CASSPREVDYGYTF
TGTGCCAGCAGCCCCAGAGAGGTGGACTATGGCTACACCTTC
>17|TRBV7-8|few|TRBD1|TRBJ2-5
CASSLRAGTGGGETQYF
TGTGCCAGCAGCTTACGCGCCGGGACAGGGGGAGGCGAGACCCAGTACTTC
>14|TRBV7-9|.|.|TRBJ1-4
CASSLGQANEKLFF
TGTGCCAGCAGCTTAGGTCAAGCTAATGAAAAACTGTTTTTT
>13|TRBV19|.|.|TRBJ1-3
CACGAFSGNTIYF
TGTGCCTGCGGCGCCTTCTCTGGAAACACCATATATTTT
>11|TRBV29-1|once|.|TRBJ2-1
CSVADSAREFF
TGCAGCGTTGCGGACTCCGCCAGGGAGTTCTTC
>15|TRBV6-1|.|.|TRBJ1-2
CASSERLGGNYGYTF
TGTGCCAGCAGTGAGCGGTTAGGGGGGAACTATGGCTACACCTTC
>15|TRBV5-1|.|.|TRBJ2-6
CASSPELVGANVLTF
TGCGCCAGCAGCCCGGAACTCGTGGGGGCCAACGTCCTGACTTTC
>15|TRBV4-2|once|TRBD2|TRBJ2-1
CASSQARESDNEQFF
TGTGCCAGCAGCCAAGCGCGGGAGTCCGACAATGAGCAGTTCTTC
>17|TRBV11-3|.|TRBD2|TRBJ2-1
CASSAWTSGDSYNEQFF
TGTGCCAGCAGCGCCTGGACTAGCGGGGACTCCTACAATGAGCAGTTCTTC
>15|TRBV25-1|.|.|TRBJ2-6
CASSEWGTGANVLTF
TGTGCCAGCAGTGAGTGGGGGACTGGGGCCAACGTCCTGACTTTC
>13|TRBV19|.|.|TRBJ1-4
CASSIRSNEKLFF
TGTGCCAGTAGTATTCGGAGTAATGAAAAACTGTTTTTT